These T cell receptor beta chains were read from a single sample in a study of Ad26.COV2.S vaccination and SARS-CoV-2 variants. The method was immunoSEQ multiplex PCR; TCRdb's version includes in-frame clones alone and lacks a portion of them. The repertoire holds hundreds of thousands of clones, with about nine tenths as singletons. This sample comprised peripheral blood, obtained in a trial of Ad26.COV2.S vaccine versus placebo. The receptors derive from a person aged 18-65 years who received the Ad26.COV2.S COVID-19 vaccine or a placebo. CDR3s include the opening cysteine and the closing phenylalanine or tryptophan. The D gene is left open where the match is weak. Not all rows give a size; the values are once, few, many and, for expanded clones, a class.

len	v_gene	d_gene	j_gene	abundance	CDR3nt	CDR3aa
16	TRBV3-1/TRBV3-2	.	TRBJ1-4	.	TGTGCCAGCAGCCAAGAGGAGGGGTCTGGCAGTGAAAAACTGTTTTTT	CASSQEEGSGSEKLFF
13	TRBV3-1/TRBV3-2	.	TRBJ2-2	.	TGTGCCAGCAGCCAAGTTTCCACCGGGGAGCTGTTTTTT	CASSQVSTGELFF
15	TRBV5-1	.	TRBJ1-1	once	TGCGCCAGCAGCCCCGGACACGGTCCTAACACTGAAGCTTTCTTT	CASSPGHGPNTEAFF
13	TRBV3-1/TRBV3-2	.	TRBJ1-1	.	TGTGCCAGCAGCCAATTTTCGGGGGCTGAAGCTTTCTTT	CASSQFSGAEAFF
16	TRBV9	TRBD1	TRBJ1-4	once	TGTGCCAGCAGCCTGGGACAGGGGGCGCGAATTGAAAAACTGTTTTTT	CASSLGQGARIEKLFF
11	TRBV12-3/TRBV12-4	.	TRBJ2-1	.	TGTGCCAGCAGTGGAGCGGCTGAGCAGTTCTTC	CASSGAAEQFF
13	TRBV7-2	.	TRBJ2-5	.	TGTGCCAGCAGCTTAGACAGGGCTGAGACCCAGTACTTC	CASSLDRAETQYF
18	TRBV7-8	.	TRBJ2-3	.	TGTGCCAGCAGCTTAGCGCGTGTCCTACTTCGAGGGGCAGATACGCAGTATTTT	CASSLARVLLRGADTQYF
16	TRBV7-9	.	TRBJ1-3	.	TGTGCCAGCAGCCCCGCGAGGGGGGCGCGAGGAAACACCATATATTTT	CASSPARGARGNTIYF
11	TRBV6-2/TRBV6-3	TRBD1	TRBJ2-7	once	TGTGCCAGCAGTTTGTGGGACAGGGTGTACTTC	CASSLWDRVYF
17	TRBV7-8	TRBD2	TRBJ2-7	.	TGTGCCAGCAGACGATGGACTAGCGGGGGGCGATCCTCCGAGCAGTACTTC	CASRRWTSGGRSSEQYF
14	TRBV11-2	TRBD1	TRBJ2-7	once	TGTGCCAGCAGCCAGACAGGGGCCGGGGACGAGCAGTACTTC	CASSQTGAGDEQYF
15	TRBV6-5	TRBD1	TRBJ1-1	.	TGTGCCAGCAGTTACAACGGACAGGGATTCACTGAAGCTTTCTTT	CASSYNGQGFTEAFF
15	TRBV11-2	TRBD2	TRBJ2-5	.	TGTGCCAGCAGCTTAGATGGACGCGGGGGAGAGACCCAGTACTTC	CASSLDGRGGETQYF
14	TRBV2	.	TRBJ2-3	.	TGTGCCAGCAGGGCCACGGTTAACACAGATACGCAGTATTTT	CASRATVNTDTQYF
17	TRBV5-6	TRBD2	TRBJ2-3	.	TGTGCCAGCAGCCCCGGACTAGCGGGGGGTGGCGTCGATACGCAGTATTTT	CASSPGLAGGGVDTQYF
15	TRBV2	TRBD1	TRBJ1-2	.	TGTGCCAGCAGTGAAGCCCCAGGGGGGTACTATGGCTACACCTTC	CASSEAPGGYYGYTF
15	TRBV5-1	TRBD2	TRBJ2-7	.	TGCGCCAGCAGCCCGACTAGCCTCAGCTCCTACGAGCAGTACTTC	CASSPTSLSSYEQYF
16	TRBV19	TRBD1	TRBJ1-3	few	TGTGCCAGTAGTGCTCGACAGGGAAACTCTGGAAACACCATATATTTT	CASSARQGNSGNTIYF
15	TRBV6-5	.	TRBJ1-1	.	TGTGCCAGCAGTTACTCGATATACGTGAACACTGAAGCTTTCTTT	CASSYSIYVNTEAFF
15	TRBV7-2	TRBD2	TRBJ2-1	.	TGTGCCAGCAGCTGGACTAGCGGGGGGGGCAATGAGCAGTTCTTC	CASSWTSGGGNEQFF
15	TRBV19	TRBD2	TRBJ2-3	.	TGTGCCAGTAAGGTAGCGGGGTTTAGCACAGATACGCAGTATTTT	CASKVAGFSTDTQYF
14	TRBV7-3	.	TRBJ2-3	.	TGTGCCAGCAGCTTAACTAGATCCACAGATACGCAGTATTTT	CASSLTRSTDTQYF
17	TRBV7-6	TRBD2	TRBJ2-3	.	TGTGCCAGCAGCTTATCGGTAGCGGGGGTTAGCACAGATACGCAGTATTTT	CASSLSVAGVSTDTQYF
14	TRBV6-5	.	TRBJ1-3	.	TGTGCCAGCAGGATACAGGGTTCTGGAAACACCATATATTTT	CASRIQGSGNTIYF
13	TRBV6-5	.	TRBJ2-7	.	TGTGCCAGCAGTTCGGCGAACCCCTACGAGCAGTACTTC	CASSSANPYEQYF
16	TRBV9	TRBD1	TRBJ2-1	once	TGTGCCAGCAGCGCGCCCGGGACAGGACTTTACAATGAGCAGTTCTTC	CASSAPGTGLYNEQFF
16	TRBV3-1/TRBV3-2	.	TRBJ2-4	.	TGTGCCAGCAGCCTACAGGGGGGGGTAAGCAAAAACATTCAGTACTTC	CASSLQGGVSKNIQYF
13	TRBV9	.	TRBJ2-1	.	TGTGCCAGCAGCAGGGCCATGTACAATGAGCAGTTCTTC	CASSRAMYNEQFF
13	TRBV6-5	.	TRBJ1-5	.	TGTGCCAGCAGTTACAAACAGGGTGCGCCCCAGCATTTT	CASSYKQGAPQHF
15	TRBV4-3	.	TRBJ2-7	.	TGCGCCAGCAGCCGCGGGACAGTAAAATCCTACGAGCAGTACTTC	CASSRGTVKSYEQYF
17	TRBV4-3	.	TRBJ2-3	.	TGCGCCAGCAGCCAAGTTTTAGGGGCAAAGGCCACAGATACGCAGTATTTT	CASSQVLGAKATDTQYF
15	TRBV4-1	TRBD2	TRBJ2-7	.	TGCGCCAGCAGTCCCAGACTAGCGGGGTCCTACGAGCAGTACTTC	CASSPRLAGSYEQYF
15	TRBV15	TRBD1	TRBJ2-3	.	TGTGCCACCAGCAGAGATAGGCAGGGGGCGGATACGCAGTATTTT	CATSRDRQGADTQYF
15	TRBV6-1	.	TRBJ2-1	.	TGTGCCAGCAGTGAAGACAGGGATCCCTACAATGAGCAGTTCTTC	CASSEDRDPYNEQFF
14	TRBV5-4	.	TRBJ2-7	.	TGTGCCAGCAGTCAAGGGACTCGGTCCTACGAGCAGTACTTC	CASSQGTRSYEQYF
14	TRBV5-8	.	TRBJ2-7	.	TGTGCCAGCAGCCTCAGAACAGTGCGCTACGAGCAGTACTTC	CASSLRTVRYEQYF
16	TRBV9	TRBD1	TRBJ1-1	.	TGTGCCAGCAGCGCTGATTCCGGGACAGGCAACACTGAAGCTTTCTTT	CASSADSGTGNTEAFF
14	TRBV11-2	.	TRBJ1-3	once	TGTGCCAGCAGCTTCGGACAGCGGGGAAACACCATATATTTT	CASSFGQRGNTIYF
14	TRBV7-2	.	TRBJ1-4	.	TGTGCCAGCAGCTTAGAGTTCAGGGGCGAAAAACTGTTTTTT	CASSLEFRGEKLFF
19	TRBV4-1	TRBD1	TRBJ2-6	.	TGCGCCAGCAGCCGGAATCCAGGGGGAGAGGCATCTGGGGCCAACGTCCTGACTTTC	CASSRNPGGEASGANVLTF
12	TRBV5-1	.	TRBJ1-2	.	TGCGCCAGCAGCGGGGGGGAGTATGGCTACACCTTC	CASSGGEYGYTF
14	TRBV6-6	TRBD1	TRBJ1-3	few	TGTGCCAGCACCTTACAGGGGACTGGAAACACCATATATTTT	CASTLQGTGNTIYF
15	TRBV14	.	TRBJ2-7	.	TGTGCCAGCAGCCAACAGACAGGAAGCTCCTACGAGCAGTACTTC	CASSQQTGSSYEQYF
15	TRBV9	.	TRBJ1-3	once	TGTGCCAGCAGCCCCGCTGTGGTCTCTGGAAACACCATATATTTT	CASSPAVVSGNTIYF
14	TRBV5-4	.	TRBJ1-2	.	TGTGCCAGCAGCTTTCGAGAAGGGTACTATGGCTACACCTTC	CASSFREGYYGYTF
15	TRBV10-3	TRBD1	TRBJ1-5	.	TGTGCCATCAACGAGGACAGGGATAGCAATCAGCCCCAGCATTTT	CAINEDRDSNQPQHF
13	TRBV3-1/TRBV3-2	TRBD1	TRBJ1-4	.	TGTGCCAGCAGCCGGACAGGGGAAGAAAAACTGTTTTTT	CASSRTGEEKLFF
16	TRBV7-8	.	TRBJ1-3	.	TGTGCCAGCAGCTTAGTTGACCAGAGCTCTGGAAACACCATATATTTT	CASSLVDQSSGNTIYF